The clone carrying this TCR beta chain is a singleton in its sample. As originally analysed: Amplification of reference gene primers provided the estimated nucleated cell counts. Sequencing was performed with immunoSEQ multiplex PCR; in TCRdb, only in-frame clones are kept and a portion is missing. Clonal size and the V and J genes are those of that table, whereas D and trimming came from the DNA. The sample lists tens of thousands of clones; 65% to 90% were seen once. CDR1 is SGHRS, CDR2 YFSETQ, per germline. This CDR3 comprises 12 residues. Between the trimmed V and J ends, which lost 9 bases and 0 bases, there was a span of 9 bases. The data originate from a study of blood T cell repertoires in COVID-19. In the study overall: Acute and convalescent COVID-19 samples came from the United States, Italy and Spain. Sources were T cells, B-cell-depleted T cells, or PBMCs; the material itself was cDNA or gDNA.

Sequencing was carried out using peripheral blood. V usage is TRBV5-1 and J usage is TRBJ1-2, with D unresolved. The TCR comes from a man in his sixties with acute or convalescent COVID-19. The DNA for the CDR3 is TGCGCCACCCGGGGAACTAACTATGGCTACACCTTC. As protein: CATRGTNYGYTF.